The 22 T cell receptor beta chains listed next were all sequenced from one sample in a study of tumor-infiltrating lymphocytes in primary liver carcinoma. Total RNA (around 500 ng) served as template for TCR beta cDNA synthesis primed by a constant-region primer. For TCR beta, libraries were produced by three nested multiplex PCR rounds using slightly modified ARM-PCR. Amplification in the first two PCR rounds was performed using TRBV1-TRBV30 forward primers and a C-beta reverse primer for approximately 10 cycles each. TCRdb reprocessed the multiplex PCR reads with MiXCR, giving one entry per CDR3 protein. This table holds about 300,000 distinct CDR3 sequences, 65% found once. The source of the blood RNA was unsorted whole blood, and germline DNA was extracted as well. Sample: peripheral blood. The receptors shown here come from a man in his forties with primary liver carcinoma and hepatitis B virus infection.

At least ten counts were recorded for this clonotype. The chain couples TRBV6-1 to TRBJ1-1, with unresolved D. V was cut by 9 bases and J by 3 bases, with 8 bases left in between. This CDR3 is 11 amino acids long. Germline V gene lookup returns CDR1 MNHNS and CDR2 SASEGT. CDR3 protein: CASRSYTEAFF. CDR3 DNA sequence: TGTGCCAGTCGGAGCTACACTGAAGCTTTCTTT.

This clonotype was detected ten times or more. The CDR3 loop reads CAIRGTETGNTIYF. The CDR3 region has the DNA TGTGCCATCAGGGGGACAGAAACTGGAAACACCATATATTTT. The rearrangement joins TRBV10-3 to TRBJ1-3; 7 nucleotides agree with TRBD1. There are 14 residues in the CDR3. V lost 6 bases and J lost 2; bases outside the gene matches: 4. In germline, CDR1 is ENHRY, CDR2 SYGVKD.

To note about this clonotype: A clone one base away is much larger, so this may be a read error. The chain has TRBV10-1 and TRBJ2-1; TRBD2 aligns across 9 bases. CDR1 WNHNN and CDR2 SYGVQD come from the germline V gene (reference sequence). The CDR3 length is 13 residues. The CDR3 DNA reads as TGCGCCAGCAGTGATCTAGCGGGGACTGAGCAGCTCTTC. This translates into CASSDLAGTEQLF.

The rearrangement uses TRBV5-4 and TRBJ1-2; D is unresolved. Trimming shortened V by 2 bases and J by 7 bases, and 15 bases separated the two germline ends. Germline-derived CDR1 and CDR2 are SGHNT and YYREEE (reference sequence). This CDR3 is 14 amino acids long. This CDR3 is CASSFSGQEGGYTF. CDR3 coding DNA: TGTGCCAGCAGCTTCTCCGGTCAGGAGGGTGGCTACACCTTC.

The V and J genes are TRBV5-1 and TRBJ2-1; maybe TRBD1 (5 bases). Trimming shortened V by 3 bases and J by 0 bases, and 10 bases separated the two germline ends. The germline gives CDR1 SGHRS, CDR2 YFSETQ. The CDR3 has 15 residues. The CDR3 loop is CASSWTRSSYNEQFF. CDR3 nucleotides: TGCGCCAGCAGCTGGACACGGAGCTCCTACAATGAGCAGTTCTTC.

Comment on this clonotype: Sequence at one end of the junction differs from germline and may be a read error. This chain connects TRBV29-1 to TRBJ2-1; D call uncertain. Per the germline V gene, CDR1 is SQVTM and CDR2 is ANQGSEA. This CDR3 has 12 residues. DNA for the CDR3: TGCAGCGTTGAACCCTTGGGGAATGGGCAGTTCTTC. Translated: CSVEPLGNGQFF.

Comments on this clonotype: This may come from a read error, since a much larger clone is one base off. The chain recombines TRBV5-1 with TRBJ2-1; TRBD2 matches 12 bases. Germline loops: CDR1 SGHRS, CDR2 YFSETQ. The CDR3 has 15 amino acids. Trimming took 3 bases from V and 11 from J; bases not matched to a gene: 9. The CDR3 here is CASSSRLAGANKQFF. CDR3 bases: TGCGCCAGCAGCTCGAGACTAGCGGGAGCAAATAAGCAGTTCTTC.

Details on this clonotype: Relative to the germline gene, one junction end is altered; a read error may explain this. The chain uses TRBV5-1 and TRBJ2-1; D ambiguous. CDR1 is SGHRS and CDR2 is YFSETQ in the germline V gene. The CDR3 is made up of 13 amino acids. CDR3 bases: TGCGCCGGCAGCTTGGGCGCTTTCTATGAGCAGTTCTTC. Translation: CAGSLGAFYEQFF.

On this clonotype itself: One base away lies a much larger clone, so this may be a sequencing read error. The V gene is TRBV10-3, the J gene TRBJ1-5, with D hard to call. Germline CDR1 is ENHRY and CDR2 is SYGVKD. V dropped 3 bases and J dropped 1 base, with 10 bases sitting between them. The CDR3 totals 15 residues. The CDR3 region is CAISEVDMSNQPQHF. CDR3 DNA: TGTGCCATCAGTGAAGTAGATATGAGCAATCAGCCCCAGCATTTT.

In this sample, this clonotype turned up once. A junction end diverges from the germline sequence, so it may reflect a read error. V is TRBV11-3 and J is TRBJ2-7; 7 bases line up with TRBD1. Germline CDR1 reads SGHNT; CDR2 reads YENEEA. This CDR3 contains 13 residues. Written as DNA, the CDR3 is TGTGCCAGCAGGGTGGGACAGTCCTACGAGCATTACTTC. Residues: CASRVGQSYEHYF.

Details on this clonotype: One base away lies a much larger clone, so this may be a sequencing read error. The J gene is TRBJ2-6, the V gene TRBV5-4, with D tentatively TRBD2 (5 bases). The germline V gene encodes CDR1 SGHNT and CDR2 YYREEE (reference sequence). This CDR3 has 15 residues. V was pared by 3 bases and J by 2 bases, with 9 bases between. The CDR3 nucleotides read TGTGCCAGCAGCTCTGCGCGGGCTGGGGCCAACGTCCTGACTTTC. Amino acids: CASSSARAGANVLTF.

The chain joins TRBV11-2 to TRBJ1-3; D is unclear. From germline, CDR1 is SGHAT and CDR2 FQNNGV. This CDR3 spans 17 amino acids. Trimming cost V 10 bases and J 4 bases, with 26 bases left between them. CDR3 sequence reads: CAITQPSDHLGGNTIYF. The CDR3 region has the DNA TGTGCCATCACCCAACCATCCGACCACTTAGGAGGAAACACCATATATTTT.

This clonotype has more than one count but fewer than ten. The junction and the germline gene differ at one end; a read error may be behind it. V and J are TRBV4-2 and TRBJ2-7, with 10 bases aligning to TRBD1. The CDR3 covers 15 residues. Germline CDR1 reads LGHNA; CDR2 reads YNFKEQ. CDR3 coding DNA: TGTGCCAACAGCCAAGGGGGGACAGGGGCCTACGAGCAGTACTTC. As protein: CANSQGGTGAYEQYF.

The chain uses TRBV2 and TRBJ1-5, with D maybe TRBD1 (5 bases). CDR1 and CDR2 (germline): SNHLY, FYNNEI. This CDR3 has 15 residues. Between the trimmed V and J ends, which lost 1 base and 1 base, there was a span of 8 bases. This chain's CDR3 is CASSEVGLSNQPQHF. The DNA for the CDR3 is TGTGCCAGCAGTGAAGTGGGGCTCAGCAATCAGCCCCAGCATTTT.

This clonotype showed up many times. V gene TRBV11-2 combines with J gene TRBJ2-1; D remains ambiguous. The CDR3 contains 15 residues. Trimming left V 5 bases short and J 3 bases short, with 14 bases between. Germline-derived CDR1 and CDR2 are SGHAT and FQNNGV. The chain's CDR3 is CASSPRGGDYNEQFF. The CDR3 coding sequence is TGTGCCAGCAGCCCGCGAGGTGGGGACTACAATGAGCAGTTCTTC.

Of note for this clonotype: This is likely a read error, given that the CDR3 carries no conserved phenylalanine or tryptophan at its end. CDR3 nucleotides: TGTGCCAGCAGTTACTCGAAGGGGACAGCCTACAATGAGCAGTTCTTA. Its protein is CASSYSKGTAYNEQFL. This rearrangement joins TRBV6-5 to TRBJ2-1, with 7 nucleotides matching TRBD1. The trim removed 0 bases at V and 2 bases at J, leaving 4 bases unmatched. The germline V gene has CDR1 MNHEY and CDR2 SVGAGI. The CDR3 is 16 amino acids.

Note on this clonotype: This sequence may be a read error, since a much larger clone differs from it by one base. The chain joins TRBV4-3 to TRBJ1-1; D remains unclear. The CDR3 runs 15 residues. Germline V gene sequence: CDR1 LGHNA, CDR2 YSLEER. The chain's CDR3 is CDSSQDRGRNTEAFF. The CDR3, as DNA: TGCGACAGCAGCCAAGATCGCGGGAGGAACACTGAAGCTTTCTTT.

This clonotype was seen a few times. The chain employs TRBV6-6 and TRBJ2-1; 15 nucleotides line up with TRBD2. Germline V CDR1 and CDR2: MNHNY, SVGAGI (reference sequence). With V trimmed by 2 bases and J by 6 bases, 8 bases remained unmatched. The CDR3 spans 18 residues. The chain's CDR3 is CASSYALGLAGGSNEQFF. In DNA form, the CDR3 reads TGTGCCAGCAGTTACGCCCTCGGACTAGCGGGGGGGAGCAATGAGCAGTTCTTC.

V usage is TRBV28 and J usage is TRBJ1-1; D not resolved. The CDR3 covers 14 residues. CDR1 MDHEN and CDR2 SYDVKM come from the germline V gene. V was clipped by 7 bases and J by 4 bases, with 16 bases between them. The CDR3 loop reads CASTAIAYSTEAFF. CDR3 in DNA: TGTGCCAGCACCGCAATTGCTTACAGCACTGAAGCTTTCTTT.

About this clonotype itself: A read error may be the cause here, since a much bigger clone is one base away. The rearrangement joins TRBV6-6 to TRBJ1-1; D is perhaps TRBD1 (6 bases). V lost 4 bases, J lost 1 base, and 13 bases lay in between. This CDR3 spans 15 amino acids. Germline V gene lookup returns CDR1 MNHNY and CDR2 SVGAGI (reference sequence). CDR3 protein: CASSSTEGENTEAFF. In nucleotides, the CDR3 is TGTGCCAGCAGTTCAACAGAGGGGGAGAACACTGAAGCTTTCTTT.

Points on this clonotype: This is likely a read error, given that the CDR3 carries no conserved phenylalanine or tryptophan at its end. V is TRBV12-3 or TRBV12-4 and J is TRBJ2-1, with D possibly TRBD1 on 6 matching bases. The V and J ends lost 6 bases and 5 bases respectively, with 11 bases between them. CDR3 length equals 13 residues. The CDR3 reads CASSLGQNNEQFS. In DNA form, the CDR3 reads TGTGCCAGCAGCCTGGGACAAAACAATGAGCAGTTCTCC.

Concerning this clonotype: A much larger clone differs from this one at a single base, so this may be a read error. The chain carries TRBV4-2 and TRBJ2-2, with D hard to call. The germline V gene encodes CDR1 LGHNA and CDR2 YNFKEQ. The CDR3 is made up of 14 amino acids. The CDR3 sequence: CVSTRGGNTGELFF. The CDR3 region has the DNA TGTGTCAGCACCCGCGGCGGGAACACCGGGGAGCTGTTTTTT.